The next 24 T cell receptor beta chains were all read from a single sample in a study of early stage breast cancer tumors. Profiled with immunoSEQ multiplex PCR; TCRdb holds only in-frame clones, not every one. The sample shows 9,000 to 10,000 clones, 60% to 65% of them seen only once. The sample comprised breast tumor tissue. The receptors originated from a person between 55 and 69 years old with breast cancer.

A word on this clone: One junction end disagrees with the germline gene, perhaps due to a read error. The chain carries TRBV5-3 and TRBJ1-1, with D hard to call. TRBV5-3 is an ORF for which the function is uncertain. The CDR3 is made up of 14 amino acids. The DNA of the CDR3 is TGTGCCAGCAGCTTGGATCCAATGAACACTGAAGCTTTCTTT. Protein sequence: CASSLDPMNTEAFF.

This sequence joins TRBV6-4 and TRBJ1-2; 7 nucleotides agree with TRBD1. The CDR3 contains 14 residues. The junction had 6 bases not matched to a gene; V was cut back by 6 bases and J by 2 bases. In germline, CDR1 is MRHNA, CDR2 SNTAGT. The CDR3 is CASRPETGNYGYTF. In DNA form, the CDR3 reads TGTGCCAGCAGGCCTGAGACAGGGAACTATGGCTACACCTTC.

This clone was counted between two and nine times. This chain links TRBV30 with TRBJ1-6; tentative D call: TRBD1 (6 bases). Trimming stripped 3 bases from V and 4 bases from J, with 7 bases between. Germline V gives CDR1 GTSNPN, CDR2 SVGIG (reference sequence). The CDR3 loop spans 13 amino acids. CDR3 in amino acids: CAWRTGYNSPLHF. CDR3 nucleotide sequence: TGTGCCTGGAGAACAGGGTATAATTCACCCCTCCACTTT.

This chain uses TRBV2 with TRBJ2-7; 9 bases line up with TRBD1. The ends lost 6 bases at V and 7 bases at J; junction bases unmatched: 7. Germline CDR1 SNHLY, CDR2 FYNNEI. CDR3 size: 13 residues. CDR3 sequence reads: CASSLQGAGEQYF. The CDR3 DNA sequence: TGTGCCAGCAGCCTACAGGGGGCTGGGGAGCAGTACTTC.

This clone has more than one count but fewer than ten. The chain has TRBV5-1 and TRBJ1-1; D is unresolved. Germline CDR1 and CDR2: SGHRS and YFSETQ. Trimming cost V 4 bases and J 2 bases, with 9 bases left between them. This CDR3 is built from 13 residues. For the CDR3, the DNA is TGCGCCAGCAGCCCACGGGGAAACACTGAAGCTTTCTTT. It is translated as CASSPRGNTEAFF.

This clone was seen more than once but under ten times. The V and J genes are TRBV2 and TRBJ1-1; a possible D gene is TRBD1 (5 bases). The germline V gene encodes CDR1 SNHLY and CDR2 FYNNEI. Trimming took 6 bases from V and 4 from J, leaving 18 bases between them. The CDR3 runs 15 residues. This chain's CDR3 is CASRGKQGWSTEAFF. The CDR3 region has the DNA TGTGCCAGCAGGGGGAAGCAGGGATGGAGCACTGAAGCTTTCTTT.

V is TRBV10-3 and J is TRBJ2-7, with D possibly being TRBD1 (5 bases). Germline assignment: CDR1 ENHRY and CDR2 SYGVKD. This CDR3 is 15 amino acids long. V shed 6 bases and J shed 0 bases, with 15 bases lying between them. In nucleotides, the CDR3 is TGTGCCATCAGCCCAGGGCCTAGGAGCTCCTACGAGCAGTACTTC. It specifies CAISPGPRSSYEQYF.

The genes are TRBV2 and TRBJ1-6, with D tentatively TRBD1 (6 bases). The V gene lost 7 bases and the J gene lost 10 bases, with 20 bases spanning the gap. This CDR3 has 15 residues. Germline loops: CDR1 SNHLY, CDR2 FYNNEI. The CDR3 spells CASIATGSAWSPLHF. The CDR3 DNA reads TGTGCCAGCATCGCTACAGGGAGCGCGTGGTCACCCCTCCACTTT.

J is TRBJ2-4 and V is TRBV7-9; TRBD2 matches 9 bases. J lost 2 bases, V lost 3 bases, and 8 bases had no gene match. Germline V gives CDR1 SEHNR, CDR2 FQNEAQ (reference sequence). The CDR3 has 17 residues. CDR3 loop: CASSLVAGVITKNIQYF. CDR3 bases: TGTGCCAGCAGCTTGGTAGCGGGAGTGATAACCAAAAACATTCAGTACTTC.

DNA of the CDR3: TGTGCCAGCAGTTACGGTTCAGGGGAGAGTTACGAGCAGTACTTC. Residues: CASSYGSGESYEQYF. V usage is TRBV6-5 and J usage is TRBJ2-7; a possible D gene is TRBD1 (6 bases). The V gene's germline CDR1 is MNHEY and CDR2 SVGAGI. The V end was cut by 2 bases, the J end by 4 bases, with 15 bases between. This CDR3 spans 15 amino acids.

The gene calls are TRBV7-2 and TRBJ2-3; TRBD2 matches 9 bases. CDR3 length: 16 amino acids. V gave up 5 bases and J gave up 3 bases; unmatched junction bases: 9. Germline V gene lookup returns CDR1 SGHTA and CDR2 FQGNSA. The CDR3 spells CASSPLAGGGTDTQYF. Here the CDR3 DNA reads TGTGCCAGCAGCCCCCTGGCGGGAGGGGGGACAGATACGCAGTATTTT.

By frequency in the sample, this clone is medium-sized (0.01 to 0.1%). This chain links TRBV5-8 with TRBJ1-5; perhaps TRBD1 as D (5 bases). Germline V CDR1 and CDR2: SGHTS, YDEGEE. Trimming cost V 4 bases and J 0 bases, with 14 bases left between them. The CDR3 length is 16 residues. The CDR3 DNA reads as TGTGCCAGCAGCCCGGGGACGGGGCATAGCAATCAGCCCCAGCATTTT. Translation: CASSPGTGHSNQPQHF.

The chain links TRBV6-5 to TRBJ2-1; tentatively, D is TRBD2 (5 bases). The CDR3 has 15 residues. In germline, CDR1 is MNHEY, CDR2 SVGAGI. The V end lost 6 bases, the J end lost 0 bases, and 12 bases lay between the germline ends. The DNA of the CDR3 is TGTGCCAGCAGCGGCGGAGGAAGCTCCTACAATGAGCAGTTCTTC. Translating it yields CASSGGGSSYNEQFF.

This chain uses TRBV7-2 with TRBJ2-7; D assignment may be TRBD1 or TRBD2 (5 bases each). The V end was cut by 8 bases, the J end by 5 bases, with 16 bases between. In germline, CDR1 is SGHTA, CDR2 FQGNSA. The CDR3 has 13 residues. The CDR3 protein is CASQISGTHEQYF. Here the CDR3 DNA reads TGTGCCAGCCAAATATCCGGGACCCACGAGCAGTACTTC.

V usage is TRBV11-2 and J usage is TRBJ2-7; weak D call: TRBD2 (6 bases). The V gene's germline CDR1 is SGHAT and CDR2 FQNNGV. The CDR3 totals 15 residues. With 0 bases removed from V and 4 bases from J, the gap between germline ends came to 13 bases. CDR3 in amino acids: CASSLDSTGVYEQYF. CDR3 DNA sequence: TGTGCCAGCAGCTTAGACTCCACGGGAGTATACGAGCAGTACTTC.

J is TRBJ2-7 and V is TRBV7-6; 9 bases match TRBD1. The junction had 7 bases not matched to a gene; V was cut back by 8 bases and J by 2 bases. Looked up from germline, CDR1 is SGHVS and CDR2 is FNYEAQ. This CDR3 is 14 amino acids long. CDR3 region: CASQQRTGAYEQYF. The CDR3 DNA is TGTGCCAGCCAGCAGAGGACAGGGGCCTACGAGCAGTACTTC.

This CDR3 reads CASSLVGLAGVEQYF. The CDR3 region has the DNA TGTGCCAGCAGCCTCGTCGGACTAGCGGGAGTTGAGCAGTACTTC. The V call is TRBV14, the J call TRBJ2-7, with 13 bases identical to TRBD2. The J segment lost 7 bases and the V segment lost 4 bases, leaving 7 bases of the junction unmatched. The germline gives CDR1 SGHDN, CDR2 FVKESK. This CDR3 spans 15 amino acids.

CDR3 in DNA: TGTGCCAGCAAAATTACCGGAGGGCCTGGAAACGAGCAGTACTTC. Residues: CASKITGGPGNEQYF. The chain links TRBV7-2 to TRBJ2-7, with D possibly TRBD2 on 6 matching bases. This CDR3 comprises 15 residues. V shed 7 bases and J shed 5 bases, with 21 bases lying between them. Germline values: CDR1 SGHTA, CDR2 FQGNSA.

This chain links TRBV19 with TRBJ1-1; D remains ambiguous. Between the trimmed V and J ends, which lost 8 bases and 3 bases, there was a span of 19 bases. CDR1 is LNHDA, CDR2 SQIVND, per germline (reference sequence). CDR3 length equals 15 residues. The CDR3 DNA follows: TGTGCCAGTGCCCCGTCGGGTCTCGGGTACACTGAAGCTTTCTTT. Its protein is CASAPSGLGYTEAFF.

This clone has only a few counts. The CDR3 loop is CASSGPDDRGRTEAFF. DNA for the CDR3: TGTGCCAGCAGCGGACCGGATGACAGGGGGAGGACTGAAGCTTTCTTT. The chain is built from TRBV9 and TRBJ1-1; TRBD1 matches 9 bases. Germline-derived CDR1 and CDR2 are SGDLS and YYNGEE. Trimming took 3 bases from V and 5 from J; bases not matched to a gene: 11. This CDR3 contains 16 residues.

The chain is built from TRBV5-8 and TRBJ1-5, with D possibly being TRBD1 (6 bases). The V and J ends lost 4 bases and 4 bases respectively, with 18 bases between them. This CDR3 region has 16 residues. CDR1 and CDR2 from the germline V gene are SGHTS and YDEGEE. The CDR3 loop reads CASSRRGGSGNQPQHF. DNA of the CDR3: TGTGCCAGCAGCCGGCGAGGGGGTTCTGGGAATCAGCCCCAGCATTTT.

This clone was recorded only once. This sequence joins TRBV6-1 and TRBJ1-5, with TRBD1 matching 7 bases. Trimming took 11 bases from V and 0 from J; bases not matched to a gene: 7. Germline values: CDR1 MNHNS, CDR2 SASEGT. The CDR3 loop spans 14 amino acids. The CDR3 sequence is CAASTGDSNQPQHF. The CDR3, as DNA: TGTGCCGCCAGCACAGGGGATAGCAATCAGCCCCAGCATTTT.

The rearrangement links TRBV23-1 to TRBJ1-2, with D unclear. Being an ORF, TRBV23-1 has a function that is uncertain. Trimming left V 0 bases short and J 4 bases short, with 15 bases between. This CDR3 is built from 16 residues. CDR3 sequence (DNA): TGCGCCAGCAGTCAATCTAGAGGAATTCTAGTCTATGGCTACACCTTC. Its translation is CASSQSRGILVYGYTF.

About this clone itself: Other DNA sequences from this sample encode an identical CDR3 as well. V is TRBV28 and J is TRBJ2-2, with 9 bases fitting TRBD1. The J segment lost 6 bases and the V segment lost 4 bases, leaving 6 bases of the junction unmatched. The germline CDR1 and CDR2 sequences are MDHEN and SYDVKM. The CDR3 loop spans 15 amino acids. The CDR3 DNA is TGTGCCAGCAGTTCCGGGACAGGGCGACCCGGGGAGCTGTTTTTT. Translating gives CASSSGTGRPGELFF.